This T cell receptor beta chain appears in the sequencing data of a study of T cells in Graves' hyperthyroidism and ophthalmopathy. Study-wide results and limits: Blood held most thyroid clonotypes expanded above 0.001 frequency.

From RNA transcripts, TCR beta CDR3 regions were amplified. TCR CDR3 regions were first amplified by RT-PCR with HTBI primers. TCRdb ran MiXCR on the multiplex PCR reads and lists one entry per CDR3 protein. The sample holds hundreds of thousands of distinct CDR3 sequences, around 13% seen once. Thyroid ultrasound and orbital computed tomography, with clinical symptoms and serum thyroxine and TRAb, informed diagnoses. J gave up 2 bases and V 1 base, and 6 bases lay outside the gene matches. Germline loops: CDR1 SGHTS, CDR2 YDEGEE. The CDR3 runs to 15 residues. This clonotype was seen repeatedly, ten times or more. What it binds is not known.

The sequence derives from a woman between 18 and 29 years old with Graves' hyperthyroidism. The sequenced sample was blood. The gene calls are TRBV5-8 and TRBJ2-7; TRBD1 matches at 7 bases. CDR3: CASSLRTGYTYEQYF. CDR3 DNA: TGTGCCAGCAGCTTGAGGACAGGTTATACCTACGAGCAGTACTTC.